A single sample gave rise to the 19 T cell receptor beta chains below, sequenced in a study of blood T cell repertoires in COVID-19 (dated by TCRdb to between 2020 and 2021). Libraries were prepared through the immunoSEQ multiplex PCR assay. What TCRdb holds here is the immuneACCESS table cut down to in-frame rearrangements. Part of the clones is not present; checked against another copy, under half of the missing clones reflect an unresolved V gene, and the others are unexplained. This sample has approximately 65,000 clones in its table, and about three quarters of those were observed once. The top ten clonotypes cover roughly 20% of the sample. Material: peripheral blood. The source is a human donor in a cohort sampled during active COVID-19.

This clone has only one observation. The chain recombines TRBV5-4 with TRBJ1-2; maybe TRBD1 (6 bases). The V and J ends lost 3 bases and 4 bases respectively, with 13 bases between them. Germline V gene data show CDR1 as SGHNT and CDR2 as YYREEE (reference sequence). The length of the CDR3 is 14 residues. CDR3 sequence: CASSSGQNFYGYTF. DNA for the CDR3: TGTGCCAGCAGCTCGGGACAAAACTTCTATGGCTACACCTTC.

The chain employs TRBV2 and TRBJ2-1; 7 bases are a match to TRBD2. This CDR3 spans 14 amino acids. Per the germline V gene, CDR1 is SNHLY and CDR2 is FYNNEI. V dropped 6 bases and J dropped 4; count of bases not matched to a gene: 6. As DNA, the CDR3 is TGTGCCAGCAGAGGTGGGGGGGATTACAATGAGCAGTTCTTC. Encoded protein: CASRGGGDYNEQFF.

CDR3 protein: CARGGRGRQPQHF. CDR3 coding DNA: TGTGCCAGGGGGGGCAGGGGGAGGCAGCCCCAGCATTTT. The chain links TRBV28 to TRBJ1-5; TRBD1 matches 7 bases. CDR1 and CDR2 from the germline V gene are MDHEN and SYDVKM. Losses at the gene ends were 9 bases for V and 7 bases for J; bases not matched to a gene: 9. The CDR3 is 13 residues long. Full variable domain (rest looked up from reference TRBV28 and TRBJ1-5): DVKVTQSSRYLVKRTGEKVFLECVQDMDHENMFWYRQDPGLGLRLIYFSYDVKMKEKGDIPEGYSVSREKKERFSLILESASTNQTSMYLCARGGRGRQPQHFGDGTRLSIL.

The CDR3 DNA sequence: TGTGCCAGTAGTATTCTAAGCGGGAGTAACTACGAGCAGTACTTC. It translates to CASSILSGSNYEQYF. The chain couples TRBV19 to TRBJ2-7; 8 bases fit TRBD2. Per germline, CDR1 LNHDA and CDR2 SQIVND (reference sequence). Unmatched junction bases numbered 7, after V lost 3 bases and J lost 3 bases. The CDR3 length is 15 residues. Full variable domain (rest looked up from reference TRBV19 and TRBJ2-7): DGGITQSPKYLFRKEGQNVTLSCEQNLNHDAMYWYRQDPGQGLRLIYYSQIVNDFQKGDIAEGYSVSREKKESFPLTVTSAQKNPTAFYLCASSILSGSNYEQYFGPGTRLTVT.

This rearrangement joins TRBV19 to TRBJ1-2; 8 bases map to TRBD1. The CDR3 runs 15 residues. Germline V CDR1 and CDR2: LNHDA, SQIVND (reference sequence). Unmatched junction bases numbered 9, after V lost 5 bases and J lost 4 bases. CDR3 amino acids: CASSLGQGAAYGYTF. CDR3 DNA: TGTGCCAGTAGTCTCGGACAGGGCGCTGCCTATGGCTACACCTTC.

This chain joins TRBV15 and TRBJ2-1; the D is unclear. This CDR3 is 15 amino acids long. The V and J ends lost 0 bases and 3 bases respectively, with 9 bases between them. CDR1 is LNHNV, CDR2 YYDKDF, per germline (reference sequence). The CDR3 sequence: CATSRDRQNYNEQFF. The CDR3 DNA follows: TGTGCCACCAGCAGAGATCGCCAGAACTACAATGAGCAGTTCTTC.

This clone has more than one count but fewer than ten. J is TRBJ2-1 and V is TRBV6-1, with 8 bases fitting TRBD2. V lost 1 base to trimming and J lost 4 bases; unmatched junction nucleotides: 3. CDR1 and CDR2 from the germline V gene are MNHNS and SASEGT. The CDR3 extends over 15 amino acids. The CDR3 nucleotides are TGTGCCAGCAGTGAAGAGGCTAGCGGGTACAATGAGCAGTTCTTC. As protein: CASSEEASGYNEQFF.

CDR3 DNA: TGTGCCAGCAGGACACCGGGACAGAGGTACGAGCAGTACTTC. Translated, it gives CASRTPGQRYEQYF. The chain employs TRBV28 and TRBJ2-7, with 7 bases identical to TRBD1. The CDR3 contains 14 residues. V gave up 6 bases and J gave up 4 bases; unmatched junction bases: 9. The V gene's germline CDR1 is MDHEN and CDR2 SYDVKM.

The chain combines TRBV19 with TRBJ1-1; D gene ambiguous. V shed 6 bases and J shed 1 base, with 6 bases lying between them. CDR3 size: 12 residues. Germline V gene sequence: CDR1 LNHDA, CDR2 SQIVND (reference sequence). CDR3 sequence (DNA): TGTGCCAGTAGCAAGCCGAACACTGAAGCTTTCTTT. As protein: CASSKPNTEAFF.

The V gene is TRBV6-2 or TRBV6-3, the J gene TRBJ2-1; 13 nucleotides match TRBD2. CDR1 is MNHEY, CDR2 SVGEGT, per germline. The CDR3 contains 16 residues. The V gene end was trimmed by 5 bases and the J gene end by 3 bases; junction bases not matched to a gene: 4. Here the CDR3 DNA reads TGTGCCAGCAGTCCCTGGACTAGCGGGAGCTACAATGAGCAGTTCTTC. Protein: CASSPWTSGSYNEQFF.

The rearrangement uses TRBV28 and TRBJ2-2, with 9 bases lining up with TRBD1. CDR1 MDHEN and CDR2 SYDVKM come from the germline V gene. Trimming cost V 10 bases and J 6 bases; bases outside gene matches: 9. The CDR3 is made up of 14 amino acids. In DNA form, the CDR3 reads TGTGCCACCGGCGGAGGGACAGGGCCCGGGGAGCTGTTTTTT. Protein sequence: CATGGGTGPGELFF.

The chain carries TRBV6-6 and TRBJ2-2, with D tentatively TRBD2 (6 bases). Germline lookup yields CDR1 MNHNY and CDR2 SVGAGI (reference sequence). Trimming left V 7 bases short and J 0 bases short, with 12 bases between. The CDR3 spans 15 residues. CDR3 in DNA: TGTGCCAGCATTGGAGGGCCTACGAACACCGGGGAGCTGTTTTTT. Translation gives CASIGGPTNTGELFF.

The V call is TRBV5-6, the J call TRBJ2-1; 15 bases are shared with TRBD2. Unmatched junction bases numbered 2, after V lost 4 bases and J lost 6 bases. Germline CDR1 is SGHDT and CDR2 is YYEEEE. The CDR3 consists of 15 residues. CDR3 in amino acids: CASSLGLAGGNEQFF. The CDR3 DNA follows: TGTGCCAGCAGCCTGGGACTAGCGGGGGGCAATGAGCAGTTCTTC.

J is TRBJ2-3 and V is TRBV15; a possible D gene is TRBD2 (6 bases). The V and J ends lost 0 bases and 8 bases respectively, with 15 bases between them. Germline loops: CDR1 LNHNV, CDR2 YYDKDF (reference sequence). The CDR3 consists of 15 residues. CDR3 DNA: TGTGCCACCAGCAGAGAGGGCGGGGTACAAGGTACGCAGTATTTT. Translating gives CATSREGGVQGTQYF.

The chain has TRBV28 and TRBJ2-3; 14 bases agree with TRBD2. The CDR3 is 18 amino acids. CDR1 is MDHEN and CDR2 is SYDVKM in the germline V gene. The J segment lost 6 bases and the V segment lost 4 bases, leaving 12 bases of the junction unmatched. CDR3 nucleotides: TGTGCCAGCAGTTCACAGGGACTAGCGGGGGCCCGCCCCGATACGCAGTATTTT. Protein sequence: CASSSQGLAGARPDTQYF.

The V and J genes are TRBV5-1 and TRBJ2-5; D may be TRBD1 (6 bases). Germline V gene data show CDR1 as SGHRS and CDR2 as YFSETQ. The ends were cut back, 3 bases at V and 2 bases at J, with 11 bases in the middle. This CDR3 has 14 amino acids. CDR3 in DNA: TGCGCCAGCAGCTACGTAGGGGGTCAAGAGACCCAGTACTTC. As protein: CASSYVGGQETQYF.

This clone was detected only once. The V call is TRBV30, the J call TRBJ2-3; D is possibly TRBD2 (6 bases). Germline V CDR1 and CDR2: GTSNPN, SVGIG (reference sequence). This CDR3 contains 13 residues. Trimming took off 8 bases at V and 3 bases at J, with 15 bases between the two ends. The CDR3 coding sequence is TGTGCCCACGCGACTAGGAGAACAGATACGCAGTATTTT. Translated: CAHATRRTDTQYF.

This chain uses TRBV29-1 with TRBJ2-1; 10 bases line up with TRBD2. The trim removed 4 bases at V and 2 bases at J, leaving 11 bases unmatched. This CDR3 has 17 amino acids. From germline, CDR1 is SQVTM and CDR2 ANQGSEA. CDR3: CSVGLGLAGVTYNEQFF. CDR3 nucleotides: TGCAGCGTTGGGCTGGGCCTAGCGGGAGTAACCTACAATGAGCAGTTCTTC.

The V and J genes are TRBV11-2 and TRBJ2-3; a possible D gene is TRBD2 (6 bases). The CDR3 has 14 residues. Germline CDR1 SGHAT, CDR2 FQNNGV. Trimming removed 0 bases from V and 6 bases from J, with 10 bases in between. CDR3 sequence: CASSLDRDSDTQYF. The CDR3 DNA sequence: TGTGCCAGCAGCTTAGATAGGGACTCGGATACGCAGTATTTT.